The present T cell receptor beta chain was sequenced within a study of T cells after yellow fever vaccination. Points from the study as a whole: The bulk population could contribute abundant contaminating clonotypes to FACS-sorted repertoires. Just a small share of clonotypes turned up in the CD4 compartment as well as the CD8 compartment.

This clonotype was seen many times. What it recognizes is unknown. A junction end diverges from the germline sequence, so it may reflect a read error. TCRdb independently ran MiXCR on the 5' RACE reads; one entry per CDR3 protein. The profile shows 300,000 to 400,000 distinct CDR3 sequences, around 6.5% of them singletons. Germline V gene lookup returns CDR1 SSHAT and CDR2 FNYEAQ (reference sequence). The CDR3 sequence is 17 residues long. The chain joins TRBV7-7 to TRBJ2-1, with 7 bases that match TRBD1. The receptor was isolated from a man aged 25-40 years who received the YFV17D yellow fever vaccine. The material sequenced was PBMCs, taken 5 days after the yellow fever booster vaccination. CDR3: CASSLGGGSAGYNEQFF. CDR3 in DNA: TGTGCTAGCAGCTTAGGGGGCGGCTCCGCAGGCTACAATGAGCAGTTCTTC.